This T cell receptor (beta chain) is drawn from a study of OX40 agonist ivuxolimab in advanced cancers. About the study: Dose-escalation patients suffered from hepatocellular carcinoma, melanoma, renal cell or head and neck cancer.

Repertoires were generated with immunoSEQ multiplex PCR, while TCRdb's copy carries only in-frame clones and drops some. The sample shows over 80,000 clones, under 90% of them seen only once. This clone was observed a single time. Looked up from germline, CDR1 is MNHNY and CDR2 is SVGAGI (reference sequence). The CDR3 totals 13 residues. V lost 6 bases, J lost 5 bases, and 13 bases lay in between. The clonotype was recovered from an adult with an advanced solid tumor such as melanoma, head and neck, liver or kidney cancer. V and J are TRBV6-6 and TRBJ2-5, with D tentatively TRBD2 (6 bases). This specimen consisted of CD4+ or CD8+ T cells sorted from blood, obtained in a trial of the OX40 agonist ivuxolimab. The CDR3 loop reads CASRGGSRETQYF. CDR3 coding DNA: TGTGCCAGCAGGGGAGGTAGCAGGGAGACCCAGTACTTC.